The 8 T cell receptor beta chains listed next were all sequenced from one sample in a study of blood T cell repertoires in COVID-19. Sequenced by immunoSEQ multiplex PCR; TCRdb stores in-frame clones only, minus some. The table records about 130,000 clones, around 88% of them present only once. The material sequenced was peripheral blood. These receptors all come from a human donor in a cohort sampled during active COVID-19.

The sample holds one count of this clone. The V and J genes are TRBV28 and TRBJ1-3, with 7 bases matching TRBD1. Germline V gene sequence: CDR1 MDHEN, CDR2 SYDVKM. This CDR3 contains 14 residues. Trimming removed 6 bases from V and 2 bases from J; junction bases left unmatched: 4. In DNA form, the CDR3 reads TGTGCCAGCAGGCCGACAGGGCCTGGAAACACCATATATTTT. This encodes CASRPTGPGNTIYF.

Many counts were recorded for this clone. The chain uses TRBV9 and TRBJ2-3, with a weak D call TRBD1 (5 bases). The CDR3 has 15 residues. Between the trimmed V and J ends, which lost 0 bases and 4 bases, there was a span of 12 bases. Germline values: CDR1 SGDLS, CDR2 YYNGEE. The CDR3 protein is CASSVVQGEADTQYF. Written as DNA, the CDR3 is TGTGCCAGCAGCGTAGTTCAGGGTGAAGCAGATACGCAGTATTTT.

The CDR3 DNA follows: TGTGCCAGCAGTTTTTGGGACAACTCCTACGAGCAGTACTTC. Its translation: CASSFWDNSYEQYF. The rearrangement joins TRBV6-5 to TRBJ2-7; tentatively, D is TRBD1 (6 bases). There are 14 residues in the CDR3. V gave up 4 bases and J gave up 0 bases, with 10 bases separating them. CDR1 MNHEY and CDR2 SVGAGI come from the germline V gene.

This chain links TRBV10-3 with TRBJ1-1, with a tentative D call TRBD1 (6 bases). V was pared by 8 bases and J by 5 bases, with 27 bases between. Germline V gives CDR1 ENHRY, CDR2 SYGVKD. CDR3 length equals 17 residues. Here the CDR3 reads CAIRPPAHQGGGTEAFF. The CDR3 bases are TGTGCCATCCGGCCCCCGGCCCATCAAGGGGGAGGGACTGAAGCTTTCTTT.

The table lists this clone with a count of one. J is TRBJ2-7 and V is TRBV7-9; no reliable D call. In germline, CDR1 is SEHNR, CDR2 FQNEAQ (reference sequence). The ends were cut back, 0 bases at V and 3 bases at J, with 6 bases in the middle. This CDR3 has 13 amino acids. As DNA, the CDR3 is TGTGCCAGCAGCTTAGCGGCGGACTACGAGCAGTACTTC. Translating gives CASSLAADYEQYF.

The chain uses TRBV6-5 and TRBJ1-1; TRBD1 agrees at 10 bases. Germline CDR1 is MNHEY and CDR2 is SVGAGI. V gave up 10 bases and J gave up 3 bases; unmatched junction bases: 8. The CDR3 covers 14 residues. The CDR3 here is CATIPTGGYTEAFF. In nucleotides, the CDR3 is TGTGCCACCATCCCGACAGGGGGCTACACTGAAGCTTTCTTT.

This clone was detected a few times. The J gene is TRBJ2-3, the V gene TRBV19; D is perhaps TRBD2 (6 bases). With 5 bases removed from V and 1 base from J, the gap between germline ends came to 22 bases. This CDR3 has 18 residues. CDR1 is LNHDA and CDR2 is SQIVND in the germline V gene (reference sequence). The CDR3: CASSPGPSFGGGTDTQYF. The CDR3 coding sequence is TGTGCCAGTAGTCCTGGCCCGTCGTTTGGCGGGGGCACAGATACGCAGTATTTT. The whole variable domain, filled in from reference TRBV19 and TRBJ2-3, reads DGGITQSPKYLFRKEGQNVTLSCEQNLNHDAMYWYRQDPGQGLRLIYYSQIVNDFQKGDIAEGYSVSREKKESFPLTVTSAQKNPTAFYLCASSPGPSFGGGTDTQYFGPGTRLTVL.

The rearrangement joins TRBV6-1 to TRBJ2-3; a weak D match, TRBD2 (5 bases). This CDR3 region has 16 residues. The ends were cut back, 1 base at V and 0 bases at J, with 11 bases in the middle. Germline CDR1 is MNHNS and CDR2 is SASEGT. CDR3 loop: CASSEGIASSTDTQYF. CDR3 sequence (DNA): TGTGCCAGCAGTGAAGGGATAGCGTCTAGCACAGATACGCAGTATTTT.